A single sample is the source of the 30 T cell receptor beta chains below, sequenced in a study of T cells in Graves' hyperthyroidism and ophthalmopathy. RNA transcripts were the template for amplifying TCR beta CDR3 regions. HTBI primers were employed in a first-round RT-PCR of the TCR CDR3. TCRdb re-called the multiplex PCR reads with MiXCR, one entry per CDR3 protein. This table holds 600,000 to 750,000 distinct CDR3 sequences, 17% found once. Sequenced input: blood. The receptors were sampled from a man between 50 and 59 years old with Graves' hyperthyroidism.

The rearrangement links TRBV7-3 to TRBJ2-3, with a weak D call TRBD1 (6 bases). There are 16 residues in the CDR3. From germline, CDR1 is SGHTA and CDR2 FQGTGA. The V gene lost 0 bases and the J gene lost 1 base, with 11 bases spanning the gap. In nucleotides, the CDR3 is TGTGCCAGCAGCTTAACAAGTGCAGGGGGCACAGATACGCAGTATTTT. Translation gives CASSLTSAGGTDTQYF.

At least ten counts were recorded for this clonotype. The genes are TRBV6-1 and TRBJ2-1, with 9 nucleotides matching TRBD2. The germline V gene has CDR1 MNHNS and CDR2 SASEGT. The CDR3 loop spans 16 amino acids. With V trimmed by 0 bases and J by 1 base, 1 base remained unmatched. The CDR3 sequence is CASSEAAGGSYNEQFF. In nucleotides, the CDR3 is TGTGCCAGCAGTGAAGCCGCGGGAGGGTCCTACAATGAGCAGTTCTTC.

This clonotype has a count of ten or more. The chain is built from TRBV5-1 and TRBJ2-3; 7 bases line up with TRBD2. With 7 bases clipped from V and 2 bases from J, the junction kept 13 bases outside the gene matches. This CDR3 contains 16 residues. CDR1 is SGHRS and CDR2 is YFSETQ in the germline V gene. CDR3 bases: TGCGCCAGCGGAGCCTTGGCGGGAGCCCCCACAGATACGCAGTATTTT. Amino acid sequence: CASGALAGAPTDTQYF.

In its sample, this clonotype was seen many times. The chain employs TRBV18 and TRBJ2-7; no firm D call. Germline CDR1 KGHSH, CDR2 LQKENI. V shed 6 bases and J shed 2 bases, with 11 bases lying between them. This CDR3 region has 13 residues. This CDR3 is CASSVTETYEQYF. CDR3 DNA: TGTGCCAGCTCCGTGACTGAGACCTACGAGCAGTACTTC.

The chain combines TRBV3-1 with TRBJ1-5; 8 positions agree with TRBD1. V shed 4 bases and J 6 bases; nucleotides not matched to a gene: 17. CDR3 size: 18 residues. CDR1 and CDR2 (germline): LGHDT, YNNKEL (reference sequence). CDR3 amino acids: CASSPKDRDLSKAQPQHF. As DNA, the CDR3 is TGTGCCAGCAGCCCTAAGGACAGGGACCTTTCCAAGGCTCAGCCCCAGCATTTT.

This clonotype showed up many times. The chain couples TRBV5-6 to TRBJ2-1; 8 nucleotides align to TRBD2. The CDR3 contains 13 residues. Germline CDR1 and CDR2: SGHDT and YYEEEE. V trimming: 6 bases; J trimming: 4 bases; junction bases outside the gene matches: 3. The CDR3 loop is CASNTGGYNEQFF. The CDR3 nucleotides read TGTGCCAGCAATACGGGAGGGTACAATGAGCAGTTCTTC.

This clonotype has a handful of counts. Here the CDR3 DNA reads TGTGCCAGCAGCCGAGTGGGAGAAAAACTGTTTTTT. Translating gives CASSRVGEKLFF. V gene TRBV7-8 combines with J gene TRBJ1-4; no firm D call. The CDR3 is 12 residues long. Germline V gene lookup returns CDR1 SGHVS and CDR2 FQNEAQ. V was shortened by 5 bases and J by 8 bases, with 9 bases between the two germline ends. Drawing the rest from reference TRBV7-8 and TRBJ1-4, the complete variable domain is GAGVSQSPRYKVAKRGQDVALRCDPISGHVSLFWYQQALGQGPEFLTYFQNEAQLDKSGLPSDRFFAERPEGSVSTLKIQRTQQEDSAVYLCASSRVGEKLFFGSGTQLSVL.

DNA for the CDR3: TGCAGCGTTGTTGCGACAGGGAGGGGCTACACCTTC. This gives the protein CSVVATGRGYTF. This chain links TRBV29-1 with TRBJ1-2, with 7 bases that match TRBD1. CDR3 length equals 12 residues. The J segment lost 8 bases and the V segment lost 4 bases, leaving 7 bases of the junction unmatched. The germline V gene encodes CDR1 SQVTM and CDR2 ANQGSEA.

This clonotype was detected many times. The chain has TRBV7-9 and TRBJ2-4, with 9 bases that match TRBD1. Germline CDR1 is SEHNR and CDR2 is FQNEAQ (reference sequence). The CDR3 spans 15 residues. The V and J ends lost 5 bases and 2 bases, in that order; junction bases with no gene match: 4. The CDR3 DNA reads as TGTGCCAGCAGCCCGACAGGGGGGACCAAAAACATTCAGTACTTC. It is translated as CASSPTGGTKNIQYF. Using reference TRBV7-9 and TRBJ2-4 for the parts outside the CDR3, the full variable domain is DTGVSQNPRHKITKRGQNVTFRCDPISEHNRLYWYRQTLGQGPEFLTYFQNEAQLEKSRLLSDRFSAERPKGSFSTLEIQRTEQGDSAMYLCASSPTGGTKNIQYFGAGTRLSVL.

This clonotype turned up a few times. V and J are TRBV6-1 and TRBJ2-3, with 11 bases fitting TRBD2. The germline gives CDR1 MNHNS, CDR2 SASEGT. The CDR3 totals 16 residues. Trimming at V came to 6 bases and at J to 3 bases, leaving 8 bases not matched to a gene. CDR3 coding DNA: TGTGCCAGCAGACTACTAGCGGGAGCTCGTACAGATACGCAGTATTTT. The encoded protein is CASRLLAGARTDTQYF.

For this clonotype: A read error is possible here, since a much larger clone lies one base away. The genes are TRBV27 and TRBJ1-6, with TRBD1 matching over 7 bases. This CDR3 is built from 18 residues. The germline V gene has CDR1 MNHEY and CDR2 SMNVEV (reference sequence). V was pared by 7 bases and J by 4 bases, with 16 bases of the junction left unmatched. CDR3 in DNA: TGTGCCAGCAAGGGGGCAGGGAATGTAGGGACTTATAATTCACCCCTCCACTTT. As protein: CASKGAGNVGTYNSPLHF.

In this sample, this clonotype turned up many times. The CDR3 bases are TGTGCCAGCAGTGACGGGACAACTCCCTACGAGCAGTACTTC. Its translation is CASSDGTTPYEQYF. The V call is TRBV28, the J call TRBJ2-7; the D gene is possibly TRBD1 (6 bases). The CDR3 covers 14 residues. Germline V gives CDR1 MDHEN, CDR2 SYDVKM. Trimming cost V 5 bases and J 2 bases, with 13 bases left between them. Supplemented by reference TRBV28 and TRBJ2-7, the full variable domain reads DVKVTQSSRYLVKRTGEKVFLECVQDMDHENMFWYRQDPGLGLRLIYFSYDVKMKEKGDIPEGYSVSREKKERFSLILESASTNQTSMYLCASSDGTTPYEQYFGPGTRLTVT.

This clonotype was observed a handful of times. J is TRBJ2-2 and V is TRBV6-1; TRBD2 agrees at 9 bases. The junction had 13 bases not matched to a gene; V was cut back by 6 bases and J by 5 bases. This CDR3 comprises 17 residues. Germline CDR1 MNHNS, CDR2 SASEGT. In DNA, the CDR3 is TGTGCCAGCAGCAAACTAGCGGGTGGGGGAAGAACCGGGGAGCTGTTTTTT. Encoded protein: CASSKLAGGGRTGELFF.

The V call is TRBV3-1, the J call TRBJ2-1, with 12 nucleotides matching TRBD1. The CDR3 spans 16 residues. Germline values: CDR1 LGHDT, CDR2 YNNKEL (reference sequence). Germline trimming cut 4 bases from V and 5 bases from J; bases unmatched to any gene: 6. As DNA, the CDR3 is TGTGCCAGCAGCCTACCGGGACAGGGGGCGGACAATGAGCAGTTCTTC. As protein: CASSLPGQGADNEQFF.

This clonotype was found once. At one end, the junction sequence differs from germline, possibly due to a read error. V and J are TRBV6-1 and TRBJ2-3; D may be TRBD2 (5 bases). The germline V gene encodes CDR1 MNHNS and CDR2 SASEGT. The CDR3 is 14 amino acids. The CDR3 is CASTSGASTDAQYF. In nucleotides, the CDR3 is TGTGCCAGCACCTCGGGCGCTAGCACAGATGCGCAGTATTTT.

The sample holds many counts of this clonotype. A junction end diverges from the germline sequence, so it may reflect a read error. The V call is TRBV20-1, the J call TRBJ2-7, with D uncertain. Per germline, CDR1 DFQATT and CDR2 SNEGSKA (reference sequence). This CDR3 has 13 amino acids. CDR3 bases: TGCAGTGCTAGACCCTACTACGTCTACGAGCAGTGCTTC. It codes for CSARPYYVYEQCF.

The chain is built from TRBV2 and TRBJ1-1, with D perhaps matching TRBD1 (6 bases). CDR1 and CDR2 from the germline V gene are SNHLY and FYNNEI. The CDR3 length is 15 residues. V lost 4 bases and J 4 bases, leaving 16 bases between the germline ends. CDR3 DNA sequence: TGTGCCAGCAGTGCGCAGGGGACGATGAGCACTGAAGCTTTCTTT. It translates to CASSAQGTMSTEAFF.

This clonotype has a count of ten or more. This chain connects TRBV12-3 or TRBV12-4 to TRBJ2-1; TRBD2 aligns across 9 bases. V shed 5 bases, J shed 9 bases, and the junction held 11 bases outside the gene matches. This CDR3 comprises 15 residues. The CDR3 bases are TGTGCCAGCAGTGCGTCCGGGACTAGCACTAGTGAGCAGTTCTTC. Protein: CASSASGTSTSEQFF.

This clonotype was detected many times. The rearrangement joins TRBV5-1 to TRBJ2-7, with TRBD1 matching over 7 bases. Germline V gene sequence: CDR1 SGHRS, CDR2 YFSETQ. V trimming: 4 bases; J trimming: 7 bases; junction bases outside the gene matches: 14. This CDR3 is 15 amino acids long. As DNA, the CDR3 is TGCGCCAGCAGCATAGGGACAGCCCAGCCGGAGGAGCAGTACTTC. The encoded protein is CASSIGTAQPEEQYF.

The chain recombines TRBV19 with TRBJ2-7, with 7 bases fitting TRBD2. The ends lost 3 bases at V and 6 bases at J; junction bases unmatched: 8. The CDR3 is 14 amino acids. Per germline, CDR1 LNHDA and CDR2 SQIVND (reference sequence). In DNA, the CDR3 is TGTGCCAGTAGTATTTCACACGGACTAGGCGAGCAGTACTTC. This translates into CASSISHGLGEQYF.

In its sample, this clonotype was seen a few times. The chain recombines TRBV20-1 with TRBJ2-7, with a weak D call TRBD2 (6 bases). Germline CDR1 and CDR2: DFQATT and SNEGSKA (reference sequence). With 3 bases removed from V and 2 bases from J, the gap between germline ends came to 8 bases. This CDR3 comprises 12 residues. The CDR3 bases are TGCAGTGCTAGCGGGGGTACCTACGAGCAGTACTTC. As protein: CSASGGTYEQYF.

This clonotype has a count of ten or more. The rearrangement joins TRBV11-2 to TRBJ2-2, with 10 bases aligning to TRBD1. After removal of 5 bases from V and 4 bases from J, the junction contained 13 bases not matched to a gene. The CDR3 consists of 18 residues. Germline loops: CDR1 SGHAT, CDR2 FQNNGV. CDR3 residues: CASSRKPGQGIITGELFF. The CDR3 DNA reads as TGTGCCAGCAGCCGGAAACCGGGACAGGGGATAATCACCGGGGAGCTGTTTTTT.

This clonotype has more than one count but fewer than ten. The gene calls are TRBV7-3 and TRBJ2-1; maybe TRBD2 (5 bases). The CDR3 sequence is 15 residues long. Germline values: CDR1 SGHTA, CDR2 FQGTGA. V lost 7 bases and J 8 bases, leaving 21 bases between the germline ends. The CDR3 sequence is CASTSSRLARDEQFF. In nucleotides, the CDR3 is TGTGCCAGCACCTCTTCTCGGCTAGCCCGTGATGAGCAGTTCTTC.

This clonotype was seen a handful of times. CDR3 nucleotides: TGTGCCAGCAGCCAATCTCCTACCCCGGAGCTGTTTTTT. Its translation: CASSQSPTPELFF. The rearrangement joins TRBV3-1 to TRBJ2-2; no definite D call. V was trimmed by 2 bases and J by 10 bases, leaving 11 bases between them. The CDR3 loop spans 13 amino acids. CDR1 LGHDT and CDR2 YNNKEL come from the germline V gene (reference sequence).

The CDR3 region is CASSIFAETGANVLTF. The CDR3 region has the DNA TGTGCCAGTAGTATATTCGCCGAAACTGGGGCCAACGTCCTGACTTTC. V usage is TRBV19 and J usage is TRBJ2-6; D unclear. Looked up from germline, CDR1 is LNHDA and CDR2 is SQIVND (reference sequence). This CDR3 has 16 amino acids. V was shortened by 2 bases and J by 2 bases, with 10 bases between the two germline ends. Combining the CDR3 with reference TRBV19 and TRBJ2-6 gives the whole variable domain DGGITQSPKYLFRKEGQNVTLSCEQNLNHDAMYWYRQDPGQGLRLIYYSQIVNDFQKGDIAEGYSVSREKKESFPLTVTSAQKNPTAFYLCASSIFAETGANVLTFGAGSRLTVL.

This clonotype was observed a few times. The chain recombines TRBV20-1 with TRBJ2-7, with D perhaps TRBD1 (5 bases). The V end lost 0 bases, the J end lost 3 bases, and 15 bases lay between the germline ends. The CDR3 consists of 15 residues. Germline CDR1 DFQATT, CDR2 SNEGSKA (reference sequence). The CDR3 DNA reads TGCAGTGCTAGAGATCCCCCAGCAGGGAACTACGAGCAGTACTTC. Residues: CSARDPPAGNYEQYF.

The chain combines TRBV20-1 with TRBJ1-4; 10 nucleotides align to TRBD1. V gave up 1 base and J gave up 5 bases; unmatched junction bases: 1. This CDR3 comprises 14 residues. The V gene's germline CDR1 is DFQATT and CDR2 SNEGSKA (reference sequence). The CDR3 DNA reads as TGCAGTGCTAGAGGGACAGGGGGGAATGAAAAACTGTTTTTT. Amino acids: CSARGTGGNEKLFF.

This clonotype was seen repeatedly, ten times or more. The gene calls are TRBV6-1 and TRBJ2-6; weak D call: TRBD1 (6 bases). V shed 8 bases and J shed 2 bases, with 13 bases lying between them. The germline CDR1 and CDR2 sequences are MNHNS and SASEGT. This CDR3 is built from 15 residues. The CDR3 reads CASGRRTAGANVLTF. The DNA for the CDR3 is TGTGCCAGCGGGAGACGGACAGCTGGGGCCAACGTCCTGACTTTC.

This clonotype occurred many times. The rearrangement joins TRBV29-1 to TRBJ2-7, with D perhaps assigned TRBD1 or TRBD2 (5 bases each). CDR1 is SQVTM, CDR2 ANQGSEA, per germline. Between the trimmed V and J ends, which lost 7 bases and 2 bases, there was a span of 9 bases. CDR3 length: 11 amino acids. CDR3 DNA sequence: TGCAGCGGAGGGGACCCCTACGAGCAGTACTTC. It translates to CSGGDPYEQYF.

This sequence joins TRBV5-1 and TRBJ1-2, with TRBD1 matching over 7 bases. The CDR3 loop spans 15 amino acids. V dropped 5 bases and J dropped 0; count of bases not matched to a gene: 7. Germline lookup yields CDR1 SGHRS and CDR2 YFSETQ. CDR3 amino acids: CASRPWDSSNYGYTF. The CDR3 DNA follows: TGCGCCAGCAGACCATGGGACAGTTCTAACTATGGCTACACCTTC.